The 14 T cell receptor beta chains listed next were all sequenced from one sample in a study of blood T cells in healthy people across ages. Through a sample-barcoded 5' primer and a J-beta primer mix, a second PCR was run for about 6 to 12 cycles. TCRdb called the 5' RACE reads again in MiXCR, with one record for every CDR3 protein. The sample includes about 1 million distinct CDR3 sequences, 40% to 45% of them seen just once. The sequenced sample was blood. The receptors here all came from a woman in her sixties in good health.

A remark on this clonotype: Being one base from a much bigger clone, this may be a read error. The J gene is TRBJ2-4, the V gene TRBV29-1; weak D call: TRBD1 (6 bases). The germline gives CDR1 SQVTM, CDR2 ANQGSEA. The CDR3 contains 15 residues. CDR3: CSAEGADSGPREQYF. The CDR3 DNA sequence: TGCAGCGCTGAAGGGGCGGACAGTGGGCCCAGGGAGCAGTACTTC.

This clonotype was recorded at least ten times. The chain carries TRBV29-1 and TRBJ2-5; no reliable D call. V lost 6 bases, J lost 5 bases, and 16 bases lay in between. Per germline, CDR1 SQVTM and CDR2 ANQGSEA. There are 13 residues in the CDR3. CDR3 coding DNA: TGCAGCGTCTTGGTGCCCCCGCGGGAGACCCAGTACTTC. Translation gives CSVLVPPRETQYF.

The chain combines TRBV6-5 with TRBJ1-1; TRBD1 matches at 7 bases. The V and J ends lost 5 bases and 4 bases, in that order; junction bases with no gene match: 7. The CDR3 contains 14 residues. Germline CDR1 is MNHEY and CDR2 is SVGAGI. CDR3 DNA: TGTGCCAGCAGTCGACAGGGTATCGGCACTGAAGCTTTCTTT. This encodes CASSRQGIGTEAFF.

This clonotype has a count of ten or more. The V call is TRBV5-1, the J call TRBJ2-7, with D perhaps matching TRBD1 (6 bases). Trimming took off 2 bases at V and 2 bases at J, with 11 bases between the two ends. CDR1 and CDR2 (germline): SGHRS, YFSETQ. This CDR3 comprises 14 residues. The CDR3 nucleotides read TGCGCCAGCAGCTTCCGGGACAATCCCTACGAGCAGTACTTC. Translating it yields CASSFRDNPYEQYF. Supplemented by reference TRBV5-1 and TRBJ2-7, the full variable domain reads KAGVTQTPRYLIKTRGQQVTLSCSPISGHRSVSWYQQTPGQGLQFLFEYFSETQRNKGNFPGRFSGRQFSNSRSEMNVSTLELGDSALYLCASSFRDNPYEQYFGPGTRLTVT.

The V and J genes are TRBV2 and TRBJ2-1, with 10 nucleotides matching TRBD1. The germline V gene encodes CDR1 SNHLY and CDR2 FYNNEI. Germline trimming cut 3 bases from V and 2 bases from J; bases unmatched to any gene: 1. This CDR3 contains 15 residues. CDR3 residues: CASSEDRGTYNEQFF. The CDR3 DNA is TGTGCCAGCAGTGAGGACAGGGGGACCTACAATGAGCAGTTCTTC.

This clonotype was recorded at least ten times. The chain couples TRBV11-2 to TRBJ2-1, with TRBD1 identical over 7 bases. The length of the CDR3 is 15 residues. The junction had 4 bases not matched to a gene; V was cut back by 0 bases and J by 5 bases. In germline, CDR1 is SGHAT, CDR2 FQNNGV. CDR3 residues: CASSLDRGFNNEQFF. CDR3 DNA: TGTGCCAGCAGCTTAGACAGGGGGTTCAACAATGAGCAGTTCTTC.

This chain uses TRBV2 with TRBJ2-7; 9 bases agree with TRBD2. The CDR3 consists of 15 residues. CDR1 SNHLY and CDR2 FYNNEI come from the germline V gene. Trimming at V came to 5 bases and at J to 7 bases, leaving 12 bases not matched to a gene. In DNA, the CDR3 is TGTGCCAGCAGTCAACCGGTAGCGGGAGTGTGGGAGCAGTACTTC. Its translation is CASSQPVAGVWEQYF.

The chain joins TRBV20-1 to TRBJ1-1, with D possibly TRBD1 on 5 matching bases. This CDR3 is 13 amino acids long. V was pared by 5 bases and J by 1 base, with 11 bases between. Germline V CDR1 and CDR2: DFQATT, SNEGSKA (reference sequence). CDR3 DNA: TGCAGTGCTGAGAGGGGAGGGAACACTGAAGCTTTCTTT. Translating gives CSAERGGNTEAFF.

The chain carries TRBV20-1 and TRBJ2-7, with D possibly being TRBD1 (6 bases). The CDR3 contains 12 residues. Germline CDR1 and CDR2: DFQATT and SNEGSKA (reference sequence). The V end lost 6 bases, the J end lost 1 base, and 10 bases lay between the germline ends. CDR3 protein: CSAIGQSYEQYF. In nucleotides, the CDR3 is TGCAGTGCCATAGGACAGTCCTACGAGCAGTACTTC.

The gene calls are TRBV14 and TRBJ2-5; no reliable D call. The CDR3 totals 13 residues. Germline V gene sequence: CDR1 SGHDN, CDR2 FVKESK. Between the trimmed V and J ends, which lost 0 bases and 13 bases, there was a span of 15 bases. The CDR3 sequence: CASSQEANRPLYF. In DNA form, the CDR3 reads TGTGCCAGCAGCCAAGAGGCAAATCGCCCTTTGTACTTC. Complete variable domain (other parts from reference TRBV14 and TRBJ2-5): EAGVTQFPSHSVIEKGQTVTLRCDPISGHDNLYWYRRVMGKEIKFLLHFVKESKQDESGMPNNRFLAERTGGTYSTLKVQPAELEDSGVYFCASSQEANRPLYFGPGTRLLVL.

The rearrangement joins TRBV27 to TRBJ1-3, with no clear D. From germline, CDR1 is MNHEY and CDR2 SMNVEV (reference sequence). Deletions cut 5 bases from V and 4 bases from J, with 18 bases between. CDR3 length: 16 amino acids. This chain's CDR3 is CASSPRAGSSGNTIYF. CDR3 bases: TGTGCCAGCAGTCCCCGTGCGGGGAGTAGCGGAAACACCATATATTTT.

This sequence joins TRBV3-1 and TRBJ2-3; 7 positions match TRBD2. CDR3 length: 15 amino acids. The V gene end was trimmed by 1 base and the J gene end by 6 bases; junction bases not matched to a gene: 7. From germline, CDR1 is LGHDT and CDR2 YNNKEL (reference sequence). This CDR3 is CASSQGLAAGDTQYF. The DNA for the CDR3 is TGTGCCAGCAGCCAAGGGCTAGCGGCTGGGGATACGCAGTATTTT.

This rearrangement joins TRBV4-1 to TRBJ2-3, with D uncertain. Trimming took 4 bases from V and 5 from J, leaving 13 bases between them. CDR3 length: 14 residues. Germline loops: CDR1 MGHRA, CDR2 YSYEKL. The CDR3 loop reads CASSRTRWGDTQYF. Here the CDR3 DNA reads TGCGCCAGCAGCCGAACCCGTTGGGGAGATACGCAGTATTTT.

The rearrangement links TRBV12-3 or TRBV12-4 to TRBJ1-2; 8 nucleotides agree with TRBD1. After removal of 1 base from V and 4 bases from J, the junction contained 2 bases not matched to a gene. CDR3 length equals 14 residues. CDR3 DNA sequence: TGTGCCAGCAGTTTAGGGGACAGGAGCTATGGCTACACCTTC. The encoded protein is CASSLGDRSYGYTF.